These 16 T cell receptor beta chains were sequenced from one sample in a study of T-cell memory formation after mild COVID-19. Via MiXCR, TCRdb re-called the 5' RACE reads, giving one row per CDR3 protein. The table has 300,000 to 350,000 distinct CDR3 sequences, approximately 20% seen once; the top ten hold roughly 20%. Sequenced sample: PBMCs or a T cell subset sorted from them (not recorded which). These receptors came from a man between 18 and 35 years old who had mild COVID-19 (a few samples of this study predate the infection). Cell type and time point are not known.

This clonotype was observed a few times. At one of its ends the junction is not consistent with the germline gene, which may arise from a read error. J is TRBJ1-5 and V is TRBV19; 7 nucleotides line up with TRBD1. The CDR3 is made up of 12 amino acids. Germline values: CDR1 LNHDA, CDR2 SQIVND (reference sequence). The CDR3 bases are TGTGCCAGGAGTACGCAGGGGGGGACCCAGCATTTT. Protein product: CARSTQGGTQHF.

The rearrangement joins TRBV20-1 to TRBJ1-1, with D hard to call. CDR3 length equals 13 residues. Per germline, CDR1 DFQATT and CDR2 SNEGSKA (reference sequence). The germline V and J ends were trimmed by 1 base and 2 bases, with 8 bases remaining between them. The DNA for the CDR3 is TGCAGTGCTAGAGTGAAAACCAACACTGAAGCTTTCTTT. It is translated as CSARVKTNTEAFF.

In its sample, this clonotype was seen a few times. The CDR3 loop reads CASSPGWEETGELFF. Written as DNA, the CDR3 is TGTGCCAGCTCACCGGGCTGGGAAGAAACCGGGGAGCTGTTTTTT. V and J are TRBV18 and TRBJ2-2, with D unresolved. The V end lost 3 bases, the J end lost 5 bases, and 13 bases lay between the germline ends. The CDR3 covers 15 residues. Germline CDR1 KGHSH, CDR2 LQKENI.

The V call is TRBV21-1, the J call TRBJ2-2; the DNA was not used to check the table's D call, TRBD2. TRBV21-1 is assigned pseudogene status. The CDR3 loop spans 18 amino acids. The CDR3 reads CASRVPLGTAQNTGELFF. As DNA, the CDR3 is TGTGCCAGCAGGGTCCCGCTGGGGACTGCCCAGAACACCGGGGAGCTGTTTTTT.

This clonotype was seen a few times. In DNA, the CDR3 is TGTGCCAGCACCCAGTGGGGTCACCAAGAGACCCAGTACTTC. It is translated as CASTQWGHQETQYF. This chain uses TRBV6-2 or TRBV6-3 with TRBJ2-5; D uncertain. This CDR3 is 14 amino acids long. Germline V CDR1 and CDR2: MNHEY, SVGEGT. Deletions cut 7 bases from V and 0 bases from J, with 12 bases between.

V usage is TRBV7-9 and J usage is TRBJ1-5, with D possibly matching TRBD1 (6 bases). This CDR3 is built from 15 residues. Germline CDR1 SEHNR, CDR2 FQNEAQ (reference sequence). V lost 1 base and J 3 bases, leaving 10 bases between the germline ends. In DNA form, the CDR3 reads TGTGCCAGCAGCTTAGACAGGGTCGACAATCAGCCCCAGCATTTT. Translation: CASSLDRVDNQPQHF. The full variable domain, in which reference TRBV7-9 and TRBJ1-5 provide the parts outside the CDR3, is DTGVSQNPRHKITKRGQNVTFRCDPISEHNRLYWYRQTLGQGPEFLTYFQNEAQLEKSRLLSDRFSAERPKGSFSTLEIQRTEQGDSAMYLCASSLDRVDNQPQHFGDGTRLSIL.

The J gene is TRBJ1-2, the V gene TRBV9; 8 nucleotides align to TRBD1. The length of the CDR3 is 15 residues. Germline loops: CDR1 SGDLS, CDR2 YYNGEE. V shed 2 bases and J 3 bases; nucleotides not matched to a gene: 6. The CDR3 DNA reads TGTGCCAGCAGCGTGACAGACAGGGGAGACTATGGCTACACCTTC. This codes for CASSVTDRGDYGYTF.

This clonotype was observed a few times. This chain links TRBV6-1 with TRBJ2-6; D unclear. Germline V gene sequence: CDR1 MNHNS, CDR2 SASEGT. The CDR3 extends over 15 amino acids. Between the trimmed V and J ends, which lost 10 bases and 0 bases, there was a span of 13 bases. The CDR3: CATVAWGSGANVLTF. In DNA, the CDR3 is TGTGCCACCGTCGCATGGGGCTCTGGGGCCAACGTCCTGACTTTC.

The rearrangement joins TRBV7-9 to TRBJ1-1, with D hard to call. This CDR3 region has 14 residues. Deletions cut 0 bases from V and 2 bases from J, with 7 bases between. Germline V lookup: CDR1 SEHNR, CDR2 FQNEAQ (reference sequence). The DNA for the CDR3 is TGTGCCAGCAGCTTAGCAGGGATTAACACTGAAGCTTTCTTT. Residues: CASSLAGINTEAFF. Combining the CDR3 with reference TRBV7-9 and TRBJ1-1 gives the whole variable domain DTGVSQNPRHKITKRGQNVTFRCDPISEHNRLYWYRQTLGQGPEFLTYFQNEAQLEKSRLLSDRFSAERPKGSFSTLEIQRTEQGDSAMYLCASSLAGINTEAFFGQGTRLTVV.

The chain couples TRBV5-1 to TRBJ2-4; D assignment may be TRBD1 or TRBD2 (6 bases each). The CDR3 is 16 residues long. In germline, CDR1 is SGHRS, CDR2 YFSETQ. V dropped 1 base and J dropped 5 bases, with 16 bases sitting between them. The CDR3 DNA reads TGCGCCAGCAGCTTGAACCCTGCAGGGGAGGAAAACATTCAGTACTTC. It specifies CASSLNPAGEENIQYF.

This clonotype was seen a few times. The chain links TRBV10-2 to TRBJ1-6; 8 bases map to TRBD1. The CDR3 has 15 residues. Germline V CDR1 and CDR2: WSHSY, SAAADI. V was pared by 5 bases and J by 9 bases, with 9 bases of the junction left unmatched. The CDR3 reads CASSSQGVVASPLHF. The CDR3 bases are TGCGCCAGCAGTTCACAGGGGGTTGTAGCTTCACCCCTCCACTTT.

V is TRBV15 and J is TRBJ2-7; D gene uncertain. The CDR3 runs 10 residues. Trimming removed 4 bases from V and 4 bases from J, with 2 bases in between. Germline CDR1 and CDR2: LNHNV and YYDKDF (reference sequence). Here the CDR3 reads CATSTYEQYF. The CDR3 DNA reads as TGTGCCACCAGCACGTACGAGCAGTACTTC. The variable domain in full, completed from reference TRBV15 and TRBJ2-7, reads DAMVIQNPRYQVTQFGKPVTLSCSQTLNHNVMYWYQQKSSQAPKLLFHYYDKDFNNEADTPDNFQSRRPNTSFCFLDIRSPGLGDTAMYLCATSTYEQYFGPGTRLTVT.

The CDR3 loop reads CASSQDWTDPNYGYTF. CDR3 DNA sequence: TGCGCCAGCAGCCAAGATTGGACGGACCCTAACTATGGCTACACCTTC. The V gene is TRBV4-3, the J gene TRBJ1-2; D not certain. V was pared by 0 bases and J by 0 bases, with 11 bases between. Germline V gene lookup returns CDR1 LGHNA and CDR2 YSLEER. CDR3 size: 16 residues.

There are a few counts of this clonotype. This chain joins TRBV27 and TRBJ2-1; 13 nucleotides match TRBD2. CDR1 is MNHEY and CDR2 is SMNVEV in the germline V gene (reference sequence). Trimming took 4 bases from V and 10 from J; bases not matched to a gene: 13. The CDR3 has 17 amino acids. The CDR3 nucleotides read TGTGCCAGCAGTTCTACGGGAGGACTAGCGGGGGCTTGGGAGCAGTTCTTC. It specifies CASSSTGGLAGAWEQFF.

This chain links TRBV5-1 with TRBJ1-2; 7 bases match TRBD1. The CDR3 is 16 residues long. Looked up from germline, CDR1 is SGHRS and CDR2 is YFSETQ. With 0 bases clipped from V and 3 bases from J, the junction kept 8 bases outside the gene matches. The DNA of the CDR3 is TGCGCCAGCAGCTTGGGGGACAGCCAGTTGGACTATGGCTACACCTTC. It codes for CASSLGDSQLDYGYTF.

This chain uses TRBV29-1 with TRBJ1-2; D is undetermined. Trimming removed 3 bases at V and 6 bases at J, with 8 bases between. In germline, CDR1 is SQVTM, CDR2 ANQGSEA. The CDR3 covers 11 residues. CDR3 region: CSVDSVHGYTF. The CDR3 DNA reads TGCAGCGTTGATAGTGTTCATGGCTACACCTTC.